Following are 28 T cell receptor beta chains from one sample sequenced in a study of control samples from healthy donors and cancer patients. Sequenced by immunoSEQ multiplex PCR; TCRdb stores in-frame clones only, minus some. The table has 100,000 to 150,000 clones, around 86% seen once. Input material: blood. These receptors were obtained from a man between 35 and 55 years old in good health.

The rearrangement links TRBV5-4 to TRBJ2-3; TRBD2 matches at 15 bases. The V and J ends lost 5 bases and 6 bases, in that order; junction bases with no gene match: 7. The CDR3 sequence is 16 residues long. Germline CDR1 is SGHNT and CDR2 is YYREEE (reference sequence). The CDR3 here is CASSRGLAGGGDTQYF. Written as DNA, the CDR3 is TGTGCCAGCAGTAGGGGACTAGCGGGGGGCGGGGATACGCAGTATTTT.

The CDR3 reads CASTRDSANYGYTF. The CDR3 nucleotides are TGTGCCAGCACCCGGGACAGCGCTAACTATGGCTACACCTTC. The chain recombines TRBV6-7 with TRBJ1-2; 7 nucleotides line up with TRBD1. Being an ORF, TRBV6-7 has a function that is uncertain. The CDR3 length is 14 residues. V lost 7 bases to trimming and J lost 0 bases; unmatched junction nucleotides: 5.

This clone was detected only once. J is TRBJ1-4 and V is TRBV5-1; D perhaps matches TRBD1 (5 bases). V was shortened by 4 bases and J by 5 bases, with 21 bases between the two germline ends. Looked up from germline, CDR1 is SGHRS and CDR2 is YFSETQ. This CDR3 region has 17 residues. The CDR3 loop reads CASSDHRDSLRNEKLFF. The CDR3 coding sequence is TGCGCCAGCAGCGACCACCGGGACTCCCTAAGGAATGAAAAACTGTTTTTT.

The chain is built from TRBV19 and TRBJ1-2; weak D call: TRBD1 (5 bases). Looked up from germline, CDR1 is LNHDA and CDR2 is SQIVND (reference sequence). This CDR3 comprises 16 residues. V was cut by 5 bases and J by 4 bases, with 20 bases left in between. The CDR3 sequence: CASSLGYEGRIYGYTF. The CDR3 nucleotides read TGTGCCAGTAGTCTAGGATACGAGGGGCGCATCTATGGCTACACCTTC. Based on the CDR3 plus reference TRBV19 and TRBJ1-2, the full variable domain is DGGITQSPKYLFRKEGQNVTLSCEQNLNHDAMYWYRQDPGQGLRLIYYSQIVNDFQKGDIAEGYSVSREKKESFPLTVTSAQKNPTAFYLCASSLGYEGRIYGYTFGSGTRLTVV.

The gene calls are TRBV4-3 and TRBJ2-3; D may be TRBD1 or TRBD2 (6 bases each). The germline V gene encodes CDR1 LGHNA and CDR2 YSLEER. V shed 1 base and J shed 2 bases, with 10 bases lying between them. The CDR3 has 15 amino acids. DNA for the CDR3: TGCGCCAGCAGCCAAGGGAGGGACACCACAGATACGCAGTATTTT. Translating gives CASSQGRDTTDTQYF.

The gene calls are TRBV30 and TRBJ2-1, with D perhaps TRBD1 or TRBD2 (5 bases each). Trimming left V 1 base short and J 0 bases short, with 13 bases between. CDR1 GTSNPN and CDR2 SVGIG come from the germline V gene (reference sequence). The CDR3 sequence is 16 residues long. DNA for the CDR3: TGTGCCTGGAGTGATCCCGGGACGGGCTCCTACAATGAGCAGTTCTTC. Amino acid sequence: CAWSDPGTGSYNEQFF.

This chain connects TRBV2 to TRBJ1-2; D is undetermined. Between the trimmed V and J ends, which lost 7 bases and 0 bases, there was a span of 9 bases. The CDR3 loop spans 13 amino acids. CDR1 is SNHLY, CDR2 FYNNEI, per germline. CDR3 loop: CASIGRSNYGYTF. The CDR3 DNA follows: TGTGCCAGCATCGGCAGATCTAACTATGGCTACACCTTC.

The chain carries TRBV7-2 and TRBJ1-5; TRBD1 matches 7 bases. Germline V gene lookup returns CDR1 SGHTA and CDR2 FQGNSA. The trim removed 5 bases at V and 3 bases at J, leaving 7 bases unmatched. The CDR3 is made up of 15 amino acids. In DNA form, the CDR3 reads TGTGCCAGCAGCCGGGGAGGGACAGTCAATCAGCCCCAGCATTTT. Amino acids: CASSRGGTVNQPQHF.

This clone was recorded a few times. The J gene is TRBJ1-5, the V gene TRBV2; TRBD1 matches at 7 bases. This CDR3 is 14 amino acids long. Germline V gene data show CDR1 as SNHLY and CDR2 as FYNNEI. V was pared by 6 bases and J by 3 bases, with 5 bases of the junction left unmatched. This chain's CDR3 is CASSRTGANQPQHF. The CDR3 nucleotides read TGTGCCAGCAGCCGAACAGGGGCCAATCAGCCCCAGCATTTT.

This clone has just a few counts. This chain links TRBV7-8 with TRBJ1-5, with D possibly TRBD1 on 5 matching bases. Trimming removed 2 bases at V and 1 base at J, with 12 bases between. Looked up from germline, CDR1 is SGHVS and CDR2 is FQNEAQ. This CDR3 is built from 16 residues. DNA of the CDR3: TGTGCCAGCAGCTTAATGGGGGGATTAAGCAATCAGCCCCAGCATTTT. Residues: CASSLMGGLSNQPQHF.

The gene calls are TRBV30 and TRBJ1-3, with a weak D call TRBD1 (5 bases). The germline V gene encodes CDR1 GTSNPN and CDR2 SVGIG (reference sequence). The CDR3 consists of 13 residues. V gave up 5 bases and J gave up 2 bases, with 10 bases separating them. As DNA, the CDR3 is TGTGCCTGGCGGACGGGACCTGGAAACACCATATATTTT. As protein: CAWRTGPGNTIYF.

The chain links TRBV11-2 to TRBJ1-1; D is possibly TRBD1 (5 bases). This CDR3 contains 14 residues. V dropped 3 bases and J dropped 4 bases, with 12 bases sitting between them. Germline V gene sequence: CDR1 SGHAT, CDR2 FQNNGV. CDR3: CASSFREGSTEAFF. The CDR3 DNA is TGTGCCAGCAGCTTCAGGGAGGGGAGCACTGAAGCTTTCTTT. The full variable domain, rest sourced from reference TRBV11-2 and TRBJ1-1, is EAGVAQSPRYKIIEKRQSVAFWCNPISGHATLYWYQQILGQGPKLLIQFQNNGVVDDSQLPKDRFSAERLKGVDSTLKIQPAKLEDSAVYLCASSFREGSTEAFFGQGTRLTVV.

This rearrangement joins TRBV27 to TRBJ1-4; tentatively, D is TRBD1 (5 bases). This CDR3 has 17 residues. The V end was cut by 5 bases, the J end by 7 bases, with 23 bases between. The V gene's germline CDR1 is MNHEY and CDR2 SMNVEV (reference sequence). The CDR3 bases are TGTGCCAGCAGTAGAAACCCGCCAGGGATGGCTGGTGAAAAACTGTTTTTT. It is translated as CASSRNPPGMAGEKLFF. Variable domain in full (rest from reference TRBV27 and TRBJ1-4): EAQVTQNPRYLITVTGKKLTVTCSQNMNHEYMSWYRQDPGLGLRQIYYSMNVEVTDKGDVPEGYKVSRKEKRNFPLILESPSPNQTSLYFCASSRNPPGMAGEKLFFGSGTQLSVL.

The gene calls are TRBV11-3 and TRBJ1-2, with D possibly TRBD1 on 6 matching bases. The CDR3 loop spans 12 amino acids. Looked up from germline, CDR1 is SGHNT and CDR2 is YENEEA. Trimming pared 5 bases from V and 6 bases from J, leaving 10 bases between. The CDR3 reads CASSVGGDGYTF. The CDR3 region has the DNA TGTGCCAGCAGCGTCGGGGGCGATGGCTACACCTTC.

The V call is TRBV10-1, the J call TRBJ1-3; D is possibly TRBD1 (6 bases). The V gene lost 3 bases and the J gene lost 5 bases, with 11 bases spanning the gap. This CDR3 is 14 amino acids long. Germline V gene lookup returns CDR1 WNHNN and CDR2 SYGVQD (reference sequence). CDR3 residues: CASSDQDSRNTIYF. The CDR3 DNA reads as TGCGCCAGCAGTGACCAGGACAGTCGAAACACCATATATTTT.

The CDR3 nucleotides are TGTGCCAGCAGGGGGCGGGCTACGGGGGGAAACGAGCAGTACTTC. It specifies CASRGRATGGNEQYF. This chain links TRBV7-8 with TRBJ2-7; 7 nucleotides line up with TRBD2. V lost 6 bases and J lost 5; bases outside the gene matches: 13. Germline CDR1 is SGHVS and CDR2 is FQNEAQ. This CDR3 is built from 15 residues.

This chain joins TRBV7-2 and TRBJ2-5, with a tentative D call TRBD2 (6 bases). The length of the CDR3 is 14 residues. V lost 4 bases and J 4 bases, leaving 13 bases between the germline ends. Per the germline V gene, CDR1 is SGHTA and CDR2 is FQGNSA. The CDR3 loop reads CASSWAGRRETQYF. CDR3 bases: TGTGCCAGCAGCTGGGCCGGGAGAAGAGAGACCCAGTACTTC.

The chain is built from TRBV21-1 and TRBJ1-1. TRBV21-1 is tagged as a pseudogene. The CDR3 sequence is 13 residues long. The DNA for the CDR3 is TGTGCCAGCAGCGCCCTGGGGAACACTGAAGCTTTCTTT. It translates to CASSALGNTEAFF.

The chain recombines TRBV7-9 with TRBJ1-1, with a possible D match to TRBD1 (5 bases). Trimming cost V 5 bases and J 4 bases, with 11 bases left between them. Germline loops: CDR1 SEHNR, CDR2 FQNEAQ (reference sequence). CDR3 length equals 13 residues. This CDR3 reads CASSLGGTTEAFF. As DNA, the CDR3 is TGTGCCAGCAGCCTTGGGGGGACCACTGAAGCTTTCTTT.

The chain couples TRBV7-9 to TRBJ1-3; 7 bases agree with TRBD1. Per the germline V gene, CDR1 is SEHNR and CDR2 is FQNEAQ (reference sequence). V lost 4 bases, J lost 2 bases, and 5 bases stayed unmatched. CDR3 length: 15 amino acids. CDR3 protein: CASSSLTGAGNTIYF. The CDR3 nucleotides read TGTGCCAGCAGCTCCCTCACAGGGGCTGGAAACACCATATATTTT. The whole variable domain, remainder taken from reference TRBV7-9 and TRBJ1-3, is DTGVSQNPRHKITKRGQNVTFRCDPISEHNRLYWYRQTLGQGPEFLTYFQNEAQLEKSRLLSDRFSAERPKGSFSTLEIQRTEQGDSAMYLCASSSLTGAGNTIYFGEGSWLTVV.

CDR3 bases: TGTGCCTGGAGTCAATCCGGGGGAATGGATGAGCAGTTCTTC. It yields the protein CAWSQSGGMDEQFF. The rearrangement uses TRBV30 and TRBJ2-1, with a weak D call TRBD2 (6 bases). CDR3 length equals 14 residues. Per the germline V gene, CDR1 is GTSNPN and CDR2 is SVGIG (reference sequence). The V gene lost 2 bases and the J gene lost 8 bases, with 16 bases spanning the gap. Complete variable domain (other parts from reference TRBV30 and TRBJ2-1): SQTIHQWPATLVQPVGSPLSLECTVEGTSNPNLYWYRQAAGRGLQLLFYSVGIGQISSEVPQNLSASRPQDRQFILSSKKLLLSDSGFYLCAWSQSGGMDEQFFGPGTRLTVL.

The chain has TRBV3-1 (or the pseudogene TRBV3-2) and TRBJ2-3, with D possibly TRBD2 on 6 matching bases. Germline CDR1 reads LGHDT; CDR2 reads YNNKEL (reference sequence). The CDR3 has 14 residues. Trimming took 5 bases from V and 0 from J, leaving 9 bases between them. In DNA form, the CDR3 reads TGTGCCAGCAGCAAGGGGACTAGCACAGATACGCAGTATTTT. Protein product: CASSKGTSTDTQYF.

Many counts were recorded for this clone. CDR3 residues: CASSQDPGGRYNEQFF. CDR3 nucleotides: TGCGCCAGCAGCCAAGATCCGGGGGGGCGGTACAATGAGCAGTTCTTC. The V call is TRBV4-1, the J call TRBJ2-1; 8 nucleotides match TRBD2. V shed 0 bases and J 4 bases; nucleotides not matched to a gene: 5. CDR3 length: 16 residues. From germline, CDR1 is MGHRA and CDR2 YSYEKL.

The rearrangement links TRBV3-1 (or the pseudogene TRBV3-2) to TRBJ1-1; D perhaps matches TRBD1 (6 bases). The germline gives CDR1 LGHDT, CDR2 YNNKEL (reference sequence). V was cut by 7 bases and J by 2 bases, with 17 bases left in between. This CDR3 region has 15 residues. The CDR3 DNA follows: TGTGCCAGCACACTAAGCCCGGGGGCAAACACTGAAGCTTTCTTT. Translation: CASTLSPGANTEAFF.

This clone was seen more than once but under ten times. The V and J genes are TRBV12-3 or TRBV12-4 and TRBJ2-7; D may be TRBD1 (6 bases). The CDR3 length is 12 residues. The ends were cut back, 6 bases at V and 5 bases at J, with 11 bases in the middle. CDR3 bases: TGTGCCAGCAGCTACAGGGTCCACGAGCAGTACTTC. It specifies CASSYRVHEQYF.

The chain carries TRBV11-2 and TRBJ2-1; 12 bases align to TRBD2. V shed 5 bases, J shed 12 bases, and the junction held 11 bases outside the gene matches. The CDR3 covers 15 residues. Germline values: CDR1 SGHAT, CDR2 FQNNGV. Here the CDR3 reads CASSPTSGGPSRQFF. CDR3 nucleotides: TGTGCCAGCAGCCCCACTAGCGGGGGGCCGAGTCGGCAGTTCTTC.

The J gene is TRBJ2-2, the V gene TRBV5-1; tentatively, D is TRBD2 (5 bases). This CDR3 is built from 16 residues. The V end lost 2 bases, the J end lost 1 base, and 12 bases lay between the germline ends. CDR1 and CDR2 (germline): SGHRS, YFSETQ. As DNA, the CDR3 is TGCGCCAGCAGCTTTGAGTCCGGGATGAACACCGGGGAGCTGTTTTTT. Protein product: CASSFESGMNTGELFF.

The V gene is TRBV7-3, the J gene TRBJ2-6; D call uncertain. CDR3 length: 13 amino acids. V lost 5 bases, J lost 1 base, and 3 bases lay in between. Germline V gives CDR1 SGHTA, CDR2 FQGTGA. DNA of the CDR3: TGTGCCAGCAGCGCTTCTGGGGCCAACGTCCTGACTTTC. Protein sequence: CASSASGANVLTF.